This T cell receptor beta chain emerged from a study of blood T cell repertoires in COVID-19. Whole-study context: PBMCs, B-cell-depleted T cells, or T cells were the source of the cDNA or gDNA that made up the material.

In the original workflow: Counts of nucleated cells, estimated from reference gene primer amplification, were obtained. Profiled with immunoSEQ multiplex PCR; TCRdb holds only in-frame clones, not every one. The DNA gave D and trimming, while V, J and clone size come from that table. The repertoire consists of 65,000 or so clones, with around 75% occurring once and the leading ten covering less than 30%. This CDR3 region has 16 residues. From germline, CDR1 is SNHLY and CDR2 FYNNEI. Trimming stripped 6 bases from V and 0 bases from J, with 15 bases between. The V and J genes are TRBV2 and TRBJ1-3; D remains ambiguous. Material: peripheral blood. The sequence derives from a human donor in a cohort sampled during active COVID-19. CDR3 nucleotides: TGTGCCAGCAGCGGGTACGGCCCAGCCTCTGGAAACACCATATATTTT. Translation gives CASSGYGPASGNTIYF. Full variable domain (outside the CDR3, taken from reference TRBV2 and TRBJ1-3): EPEVTQTPSHQVTQMGQEVILRCVPISNHLYFYWYRQILGQKVEFLVSFYNNEISEKSEIFDDQFSVERPDGSNFTLKIRSTKLEDSAMYFCASSGYGPASGNTIYFGEGSWLTVV.